The source of this TCR beta chain is a study of T-cell memory formation after mild COVID-19. Study results and caveats: Contracting CD4+ clones were located mainly in CM and EM, and CD8+ clones in EMRA.

This CDR3 region has 12 residues. CDR1 and CDR2 from the germline V gene are SGHAT and FQNNGV. V was trimmed by 5 bases and J by 10 bases, leaving 9 bases between them. Comment on this clonotype: What it binds is unknown.

One entry per CDR3 protein results from TCRdb running MiXCR on the 5' RACE reads. The data show roughly 310,000 distinct CDR3 sequences, less than 20% seen once. The J gene is TRBJ1-6, the V gene TRBV11-2; no clear D. The receptor's source is a man between 18 and 35 years old who had mild COVID-19 (a few samples of this study predate the infection). Cell type and time point are not known. Material for sequencing was PBMCs or a T cell subset sorted from them (not recorded which). CDR3 residues: CASSHLWSPLHF. The CDR3 coding sequence is TGTGCCAGCAGCCACTTATGGTCACCCCTCCACTTT.